Included here is one T cell receptor beta chain sequence, with context. The sample is drawn from a study of blood T cell repertoires in COVID-19. Measured with immunoSEQ multiplex PCR; TCRdb has only the in-frame clones, and not every one. The profile shows 250,000 to 300,000 clones, about 88% of them singletons. The CDR3 sequence is 14 residues long. J gave up 7 bases and V 6 bases, and 6 bases lay outside the gene matches. The germline CDR1 and CDR2 sequences are MNHEY and SVGEGT. The chain links TRBV6-2 or TRBV6-3 to TRBJ2-1, with 10 nucleotides matching TRBD1. The sample comprised peripheral blood. This receptor was identified in a woman aged 40 to 50 who had recovered from COVID-19. The CDR3 bases are TGTGCCAGCAGCGACAGGGGGCGAAGGAATGAGCAGTTCTTC. This codes for CASSDRGRRNEQFF.